The 20 T cell receptor beta chains given below trace back to one sample, sequenced in a study of control samples from healthy donors and cancer patients. Here immunoSEQ multiplex PCR was the method, and the copy in TCRdb shows in-frame clones only, minus some. Of approximately 20,000 clones in the sample, 86% were seen once. Source material: PBMCs. All receptors come from a woman between 65 and 79 years old with colorectal cancer.

This clone was picked up one time. J is TRBJ2-5 and V is TRBV3-1 (or the pseudogene TRBV3-2); 7 nucleotides align to TRBD2. The V segment lost 2 bases and the J segment 1 base; nucleotides outside the gene matches: 10. The CDR3 contains 17 residues. Germline V gene sequence: CDR1 LGHDT, CDR2 YNNKEL (reference sequence). The CDR3 sequence: CASSQPVIAGFQETQYF. CDR3 DNA sequence: TGTGCCAGCAGCCAACCGGTGATAGCGGGCTTCCAAGAGACCCAGTACTTC.

The CDR3, as DNA: TGTGCCAGCAGGCCCGGGTCGACTGGGGCCAACGTCCTGACTTTC. As protein: CASRPGSTGANVLTF. The chain carries TRBV6-5 and TRBJ2-6; the D is unclear. V was trimmed by 6 bases and J by 2 bases, leaving 11 bases between them. The CDR3 consists of 15 residues. CDR1 and CDR2 (germline): MNHEY, SVGAGI.

The rearrangement uses TRBV7-2 and TRBJ2-1; no firm D call. The CDR3 contains 14 residues. V dropped 2 bases and J dropped 2 bases, with 7 bases sitting between them. CDR1 and CDR2 (germline): SGHTA, FQGNSA. For the CDR3, the DNA is TGTGCCAGCAGCTTATCGCGAGCCTACAATGAGCAGTTCTTC. Its translation is CASSLSRAYNEQFF.

The genes are TRBV29-1 and TRBJ1-4; TRBD1 aligns across 11 bases. The CDR3 covers 12 residues. J gave up 10 bases and V 6 bases, and 4 bases lay outside the gene matches. The germline gives CDR1 SQVTM, CDR2 ANQGSEA. The CDR3 spells CSVGTGGVKLFF. The CDR3 bases are TGCAGCGTGGGGACAGGGGGAGTAAAACTGTTTTTT.

The chain links TRBV7-2 to TRBJ1-3; D remains ambiguous. V was cut by 0 bases and J by 0 bases, with 12 bases left in between. The V gene's germline CDR1 is SGHTA and CDR2 FQGNSA. This CDR3 has 17 amino acids. CDR3 DNA sequence: TGTGCCAGCAGCTTAGCGCCGGCAGCGATCTCTGGAAACACCATATATTTT. This gives the protein CASSLAPAAISGNTIYF. Combining the CDR3 with reference TRBV7-2 and TRBJ1-3 gives the whole variable domain GAGVSQSPSNKVTEKGKDVELRCDPISGHTALYWYRQSLGQGLEFLIYFQGNSAPDKSGLPSDRFSAERTGGSVSTLTIQRTQQEDSAVYLCASSLAPAAISGNTIYFGEGSWLTVV.

The chain uses TRBV27 and TRBJ1-2; possibly TRBD1 for D (6 bases). Trimming shortened V by 1 base and J by 2 bases, and 20 bases separated the two germline ends. Germline values: CDR1 MNHEY, CDR2 SMNVEV (reference sequence). CDR3 length equals 18 residues. The DNA for the CDR3 is TGTGCCAGCAGTTTATTAAGCGGCAGGGGTGATCTGAACTATGGCTACACCTTC. Translating gives CASSLLSGRGDLNYGYTF.

This sequence joins TRBV9 and TRBJ2-7; maybe TRBD1 (5 bases). The CDR3 has 14 residues. Trimming took off 4 bases at V and 6 bases at J, with 17 bases between the two ends. Germline V gene data show CDR1 as SGDLS and CDR2 as YYNGEE. CDR3 region: CASSPHAGPGEQYF. CDR3 bases: TGTGCCAGCAGCCCCCACGCAGGGCCGGGCGAGCAGTACTTC. The complete variable domain, with remaining parts taken from reference TRBV9 and TRBJ2-7, reads DSGVTQTPKHLITATGQRVTLRCSPRSGDLSVYWYQQSLDQGLQFLIQYYNGEERAKGNILERFSAQQFPDLHSELNLSSLELGDSALYFCASSPHAGPGEQYFGPGTRLTVT.

Only one count was recorded for this clone. This rearrangement joins TRBV3-1 (or the pseudogene TRBV3-2) to TRBJ2-7; D is unclear. The V gene lost 2 bases and the J gene lost 6 bases, with 5 bases spanning the gap. The V gene's germline CDR1 is LGHDT and CDR2 YNNKEL (reference sequence). The CDR3 has 11 amino acids. CDR3 region: CASSQTPEQYF. The CDR3 DNA sequence: TGTGCCAGCAGCCAAACCCCCGAGCAGTACTTC.

The chain recombines TRBV5-1 with TRBJ2-5; 9 bases align to TRBD1. Per the germline V gene, CDR1 is SGHRS and CDR2 is YFSETQ. After removal of 4 bases from V and 2 bases from J, the junction contained 9 bases not matched to a gene. The CDR3 length is 16 residues. The CDR3 DNA is TGCGCCAGCAGCAAAACAGGGGGCTTGGGACAAGAGACCCAGTACTTC. Residues: CASSKTGGLGQETQYF.

J is TRBJ1-5 and V is TRBV5-6; 8 nucleotides match TRBD1. V dropped 5 bases and J dropped 2; count of bases not matched to a gene: 6. Germline CDR1 reads SGHDT; CDR2 reads YYEEEE. The CDR3 runs to 15 residues. The CDR3 is CASSEQGGGNQPQHF. The CDR3, as DNA: TGTGCCAGCAGTGAACAGGGGGGGGGCAATCAGCCCCAGCATTTT.

This chain connects TRBV11-2 to TRBJ1-1; D not resolved. Per the germline V gene, CDR1 is SGHAT and CDR2 is FQNNGV. This CDR3 region has 15 residues. Deletions cut 5 bases from V and 1 base from J, with 14 bases between. In DNA form, the CDR3 reads TGTGCCAGCAGCCCGCGTGACCGGAAGAACACTGAAGCTTTCTTT. Translated: CASSPRDRKNTEAFF. The full variable domain, completed using reference TRBV11-2 and TRBJ1-1, is EAGVAQSPRYKIIEKRQSVAFWCNPISGHATLYWYQQILGQGPKLLIQFQNNGVVDDSQLPKDRFSAERLKGVDSTLKIQPAKLEDSAVYLCASSPRDRKNTEAFFGQGTRLTVV.

The rearrangement uses TRBV4-1 and TRBJ1-5; TRBD1 agrees at 8 bases. The CDR3 covers 16 residues. The V segment lost 2 bases and the J segment 4 bases; nucleotides outside the gene matches: 7. Germline V gene data show CDR1 as MGHRA and CDR2 as YSYEKL. The CDR3 loop is CASSQPDRGGNQPQHF. The CDR3, as DNA: TGCGCCAGCAGCCAACCCGACAGGGGTGGGAATCAGCCCCAGCATTTT.

V gene TRBV4-2 combines with J gene TRBJ2-1; TRBD1 agrees at 8 bases. The V segment lost 4 bases and the J segment 10 bases; nucleotides outside the gene matches: 12. The V gene's germline CDR1 is LGHNA and CDR2 YNFKEQ. The CDR3 covers 15 residues. CDR3 sequence reads: CASSPGGQRGDEQFF. CDR3 nucleotide sequence: TGTGCCAGCAGCCCAGGGGGCCAGCGAGGAGACGAGCAGTTCTTC.

Only one count was recorded for this clone. The V and J genes are TRBV3-1 (or the pseudogene TRBV3-2) and TRBJ2-7; D gene uncertain. CDR3 length: 13 amino acids. Germline values: CDR1 LGHDT, CDR2 YNNKEL (reference sequence). The V and J ends lost 0 bases and 2 bases respectively, with 5 bases between them. DNA for the CDR3: TGTGCCAGCAGCCAAGACATCCCCTACGAGCAGTACTTC. It yields the protein CASSQDIPYEQYF.

The rearrangement links TRBV3-1 (or the pseudogene TRBV3-2) to TRBJ2-5; D not resolved. Germline V gives CDR1 LGHDT, CDR2 YNNKEL (reference sequence). Trimming pared 3 bases from V and 2 bases from J, leaving 4 bases between. This CDR3 comprises 12 residues. The CDR3 reads CASSQIQETQYF. The CDR3 DNA reads TGTGCCAGCAGCCAGATTCAAGAGACCCAGTACTTC.

The chain combines TRBV4-2 with TRBJ2-2, with D uncertain. Germline V gives CDR1 LGHNA, CDR2 YNFKEQ. V lost 1 base to trimming and J lost 8 bases, with 5 bases between them. The CDR3 contains 12 residues. CDR3 region: CASSQASGELFF. CDR3 coding DNA: TGTGCCAGCAGCCAAGCGTCTGGGGAGCTGTTTTTT.

V is TRBV5-1 and J is TRBJ2-3; unclear D gene. Per germline, CDR1 SGHRS and CDR2 YFSETQ. The length of the CDR3 is 15 residues. The V gene lost 4 bases and the J gene lost 4 bases, with 16 bases spanning the gap. Here the CDR3 reads CASSGSQRLSDTQYF. The CDR3 DNA follows: TGCGCCAGCAGCGGGTCACAGCGCCTCTCAGATACGCAGTATTTT.

V usage is TRBV19 and J usage is TRBJ2-1; 16 nucleotides line up with TRBD2. The germline V gene encodes CDR1 LNHDA and CDR2 SQIVND (reference sequence). The CDR3 has 16 amino acids. V lost 1 base to trimming and J lost 9 bases; unmatched junction nucleotides: 3. CDR3 coding DNA: TGTGCCAGTAGTATAGTCGGGACTAGCGGGGGGGTTGAGCAGTTCTTC. Its protein product is CASSIVGTSGGVEQFF. The full variable domain, in which reference TRBV19 and TRBJ2-1 provide the parts outside the CDR3, is DGGITQSPKYLFRKEGQNVTLSCEQNLNHDAMYWYRQDPGQGLRLIYYSQIVNDFQKGDIAEGYSVSREKKESFPLTVTSAQKNPTAFYLCASSIVGTSGGVEQFFGPGTRLTVL.

The genes are TRBV11-2 and TRBJ2-7; no clear D gene. The CDR3 length is 11 residues. Germline assignment: CDR1 SGHAT and CDR2 FQNNGV. V lost 5 bases and J 6 bases, leaving 8 bases between the germline ends. The CDR3 is CASSVLSEQYF. CDR3 nucleotide sequence: TGTGCCAGCAGCGTCCTTTCCGAGCAGTACTTC.

V usage is TRBV19 and J usage is TRBJ2-7, with 7 nucleotides matching TRBD2. The trim removed 0 bases at V and 3 bases at J, leaving 8 bases unmatched. Germline V gene data show CDR1 as LNHDA and CDR2 as SQIVND (reference sequence). This CDR3 is built from 16 residues. CDR3 DNA: TGTGCCAGTAGTATAGAGGGGGGGAATGCCTACTACGAGCAGTACTTC. Amino acid sequence: CASSIEGGNAYYEQYF.